This T cell receptor (beta chain) was found in a study of cytomegalovirus exposure and HLA in healthy donors. As to this clone: Its antigen is as yet unknown.

Study results and limitations: In a later analysis, DRB1 alleles had the most associated TCRs; HLA-C alleles the fewest. A highly shared variant cluster was judged a likely technical artifact. Follow-up analysis seemed to connect common viral pathogens with several of the most significant clusters identified. There were some V segments, including TRBV6-2 and TRBV6-3, excluded as indistinguishable.

The primer mix had 60 Vbeta and 13 Jbeta primers. Here immunoSEQ multiplex PCR was the method, and the copy in TCRdb shows in-frame clones only, minus some. The sample includes roughly 200,000 clones, around four fifths of them seen just once. Germline V gives CDR1 MDHEN, CDR2 SYDVKM. This CDR3 region has 15 residues. Trimming left V 5 bases short and J 4 bases short, with 17 bases between. The sequence came from a woman aged 55-69 years in good health and CMV-seropositive. The material sequenced was PBMCs. The rearrangement joins TRBV28 to TRBJ1-2, with TRBD1 as a possible D gene (5 bases). The DNA for the CDR3 is TGTGCCAGCAGTACCGGTGGGGCCAAGGGCTATGGCTACACCTTC. Its protein is CASSTGGAKGYGYTF.